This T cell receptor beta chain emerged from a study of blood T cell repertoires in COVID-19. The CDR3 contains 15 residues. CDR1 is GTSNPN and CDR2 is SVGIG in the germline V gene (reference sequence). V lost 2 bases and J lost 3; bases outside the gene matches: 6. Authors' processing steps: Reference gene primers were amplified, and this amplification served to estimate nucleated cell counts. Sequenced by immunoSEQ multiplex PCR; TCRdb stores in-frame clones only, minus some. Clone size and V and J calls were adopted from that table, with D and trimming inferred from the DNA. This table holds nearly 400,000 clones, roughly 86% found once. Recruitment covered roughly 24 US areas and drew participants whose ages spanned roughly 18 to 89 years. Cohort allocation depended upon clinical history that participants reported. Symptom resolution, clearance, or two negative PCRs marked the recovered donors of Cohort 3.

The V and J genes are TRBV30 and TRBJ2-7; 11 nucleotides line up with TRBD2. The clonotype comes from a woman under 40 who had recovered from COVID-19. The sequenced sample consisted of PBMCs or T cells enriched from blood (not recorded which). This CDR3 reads CAWSYGTSGDYEQYF. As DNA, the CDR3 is TGTGCCTGGAGTTATGGGACTAGCGGTGACTACGAGCAGTACTTC.